The count of the clone carrying this T cell receptor beta chain is one. Its antigen is unidentified. Per the germline V gene, CDR1 is MGHRA and CDR2 is YSYEKL. The CDR3 has 15 amino acids. Unmatched junction bases numbered 8, after V lost 4 bases and J lost 6 bases. This entry belongs to a study of beta chain features in type 1 diabetes. TCRB transcripts that were expressed got sequenced, as all of the isolated RNA had been reverse transcribed. Method: immunoSEQ multiplex PCR; TCRdb's copy keeps in-frame clones and lacks some. The table includes tens of thousands of clones, about 50% detected once. Study-wide findings and caveats: Shorter TCRB CDR3s, moderately but significantly so, were found in Type 1 diabetes patients in all four CD4+ subsets.

The sequencing input was central memory CD4+ T cells from blood. This clonotype was obtained from a young man with type 1 diabetes. This chain connects TRBV4-1 to TRBJ2-3; TRBD1 agrees at 9 bases. CDR3 nucleotide sequence: TGCGCCAGCAGCCGACCGGGACAGGGTGCGGATACGCAGTATTTT. This gives the protein CASSRPGQGADTQYF.